The clone carrying this T cell receptor (beta chain) has a handful of counts. The antigen is unknown. The sample belongs to a study of blood T cells in healthy people across ages. Study observations and caveats: Roughly linear age-related decline in beta diversity appeared, significant by age around 40.

CDR1 SNHLY and CDR2 FYNNEI come from the germline V gene. J gave up 8 bases and V 4 bases, and 16 bases lay outside the gene matches. The CDR3 runs to 17 residues. Healthy Caucasian individuals from Russia aged about 6 to 90 served as donors. For every donor, a draw yielded around 10 milliliters of peripheral blood. A second PCR of 7 to 11 cycles used a sample-barcoded 5' primer and a J-beta primer mix. Each CDR3 protein is one row after TCRdb ran MiXCR on the 5' RACE reads. The sample has about 1.6 million distinct CDR3 sequences, around 35% seen once. The clonotype originates from a woman aged 25 to 39 in good health. Sample: blood. The chain joins TRBV2 to TRBJ2-3; 9 bases align to TRBD2. This chain's CDR3 is CASSVTPGAGGHSTQYF. CDR3 nucleotide sequence: TGTGCCAGCAGTGTAACCCCTGGGGCGGGAGGGCACAGTACGCAGTATTTT.